Reported below is one T cell receptor beta chain. In the original analysis: Amplified reference gene primers provided the basis for estimating nucleated cell counts. Some clones are missing from TCRdb's copy, which holds only in-frame ones; the method was immunoSEQ multiplex PCR. V, J and clone size are taken as reported in that table, and D and trimming were inferred from the DNA itself. The table has about 190,000 clones, more than 85% seen once; the top ten hold approximately 2.5%. This sample was taken from a study of blood T cell repertoires in COVID-19. Study-level information: Samples taken during acute and convalescent COVID-19 were collected in the United States, Italy and Spain. Nucleic acid was either cDNA or gDNA, and it came from T cells, B-cell-depleted T cells, or PBMCs.

The CDR3 is 16 amino acids. Germline V gene data show CDR1 as SNHLY and CDR2 as FYNNEI. The trim removed 3 bases at V and 2 bases at J, leaving 5 bases unmatched. The sample was peripheral blood. The chain joins TRBV2 to TRBJ1-5, with 9 bases aligning to TRBD1. This clonotype was obtained from a man aged 35 to 55 with active or convalescent COVID-19. DNA of the CDR3: TGTGCCAGCAGTGATGGGAGGACAGGGGGCAATCAGCCCCAGCATTTT. It is translated as CASSDGRTGGNQPQHF.